The next 23 T cell receptor beta chains were all read from a single sample in a study of blood T cell repertoires in COVID-19. TCRdb's table, derived via immunoSEQ multiplex PCR, lists solely in-frame clones and lacks some. The data hold 120,000 to 150,000 clones, with approximately 84% observed a single time. Sequences were obtained from PBMCs or T cells enriched from blood (not recorded which). These receptors were collected from a woman between 18 and 30 years old who had been exposed to COVID-19.

This chain connects TRBV2 to TRBJ1-1; D is possibly TRBD1 (5 bases). V was pared by 4 bases and J by 0 bases, with 9 bases between. The length of the CDR3 is 14 residues. Germline loops: CDR1 SNHLY, CDR2 FYNNEI. The CDR3 protein is CASSVRGMNTEAFF. The CDR3 DNA follows: TGTGCCAGCAGTGTACGGGGGATGAACACTGAAGCTTTCTTT.

The chain combines TRBV9 with TRBJ2-1, with 10 bases that match TRBD2. The CDR3 consists of 15 residues. V shed 3 bases and J 4 bases; nucleotides not matched to a gene: 4. In germline, CDR1 is SGDLS, CDR2 YYNGEE. The CDR3 sequence is CASSGTSGIYNEQFF. The DNA of the CDR3 is TGTGCCAGCAGCGGCACTAGCGGGATATACAATGAGCAGTTCTTC.

The CDR3 region has the DNA TGCGCCAGCAGCCAATATTACAGGGGGTCCCTCTCTGGAAACACCATATATTTT. Protein sequence: CASSQYYRGSLSGNTIYF. This chain connects TRBV4-3 to TRBJ1-3; 8 bases match TRBD1. The CDR3 covers 18 residues. V lost 2 bases, J lost 0 bases, and 9 bases stayed unmatched. Germline CDR1 reads LGHNA; CDR2 reads YSLEER.

This sequence joins TRBV7-9 and TRBJ2-1; weak D call: TRBD1 (6 bases). The CDR3 runs to 15 residues. The V gene lost 0 bases and the J gene lost 6 bases, with 12 bases spanning the gap. The V gene's germline CDR1 is SEHNR and CDR2 FQNEAQ (reference sequence). CDR3 DNA sequence: TGTGCCAGCAGCTTAGCGCGTCGAGGGGGCAATGAGCAGTTCTTC. It translates to CASSLARRGGNEQFF.

This clone was observed a handful of times. The rearrangement joins TRBV7-9 to TRBJ1-6; D is unclear. The V gene's germline CDR1 is SEHNR and CDR2 FQNEAQ (reference sequence). The CDR3 is 11 amino acids. V was shortened by 6 bases and J by 16 bases, with 13 bases between the two germline ends. CDR3 DNA sequence: TGTGCCAGCAGTTCCGGACGGGAACTCCACTTT. Its translation: CASSSGRELHF.

The chain is built from TRBV6-2 or TRBV6-3 and TRBJ1-1; the D gene is possibly TRBD1 (5 bases). CDR3 length: 16 residues. CDR1 MNHEY and CDR2 SVGEGT come from the germline V gene. V gave up 2 bases and J gave up 1 base, with 14 bases separating them. CDR3 bases: TGTGCCAGCAGTTACAACCGGGGGTATTGGAACACTGAAGCTTTCTTT. Translation gives CASSYNRGYWNTEAFF.

V is TRBV2 and J is TRBJ2-3, with 13 nucleotides matching TRBD2. The CDR3 is made up of 14 amino acids. Germline CDR1 is SNHLY and CDR2 is FYNNEI. The trim removed 9 bases at V and 3 bases at J, leaving 3 bases unmatched. The CDR3 sequence is CARTSGRKTDTQYF. DNA of the CDR3: TGTGCCAGGACTAGCGGGAGGAAAACAGATACGCAGTATTTT.

The rearrangement joins TRBV15 to TRBJ1-2; D is ambiguous. Germline V lookup: CDR1 LNHNV, CDR2 YYDKDF (reference sequence). The CDR3 length is 13 residues. The V end was cut by 1 base, the J end by 0 bases, with 3 bases between. The CDR3 is CATSRAANYGYTF. Written as DNA, the CDR3 is TGTGCCACCAGCAGAGCTGCTAACTATGGCTACACCTTC.

This chain uses TRBV27 with TRBJ1-1, with TRBD1 matching 10 bases. Germline V gene data show CDR1 as MNHEY and CDR2 as SMNVEV (reference sequence). The CDR3 sequence is 14 residues long. Germline trimming cut 4 bases from V and 4 bases from J; bases unmatched to any gene: 3. CDR3 sequence: CASSSRDRGTEAFF. The CDR3 region has the DNA TGTGCCAGCAGTTCCCGGGACAGGGGCACTGAAGCTTTCTTT.

The rearrangement uses TRBV30 and TRBJ2-7, with a possible D match to TRBD2 (5 bases). There are 13 residues in the CDR3. CDR1 is GTSNPN, CDR2 SVGIG, per germline (reference sequence). V was cut by 2 bases and J by 3 bases, with 11 bases left in between. CDR3 sequence (DNA): TGTGCCTGGAGTTCCGGGAACCTCTACGAGCAGTACTTC. It yields the protein CAWSSGNLYEQYF.

The V gene is TRBV28, the J gene TRBJ1-1, with D uncertain. Deletions cut 3 bases from V and 0 bases from J, with 11 bases between. CDR1 is MDHEN, CDR2 SYDVKM, per germline. This CDR3 contains 15 residues. The DNA of the CDR3 is TGTGCCAGCAGTTTTTGGCGGATACTGAACACTGAAGCTTTCTTT. Translating gives CASSFWRILNTEAFF.

V and J are TRBV2 and TRBJ1-2; 7 bases map to TRBD1. CDR3 length: 16 residues. Germline V lookup: CDR1 SNHLY, CDR2 FYNNEI. The V gene end was trimmed by 4 bases and the J gene end by 1 base; junction bases not matched to a gene: 9. In DNA, the CDR3 is TGTGCCAGCAGTGCGACAGGGTCGGTCCTTAACTATGGCTACACCTTC. This gives the protein CASSATGSVLNYGYTF.

The chain links TRBV9 to TRBJ1-5; D is unresolved. CDR1 and CDR2 (germline): SGDLS, YYNGEE. The CDR3 extends over 14 amino acids. Trimming took 0 bases from V and 2 from J, leaving 6 bases between them. The CDR3 reads CASSVGLGNQPQHF. DNA of the CDR3: TGTGCCAGCAGCGTAGGACTTGGCAATCAGCCCCAGCATTTT.

The CDR3 is CATSSRTVADTQYF. Written as DNA, the CDR3 is TGTGCCACCAGCAGTCGGACAGTTGCCGATACGCAGTATTTT. This chain joins TRBV15 and TRBJ2-3; a weak D match, TRBD1 (6 bases). The V and J ends lost 3 bases and 6 bases respectively, with 13 bases between them. Germline V lookup: CDR1 LNHNV, CDR2 YYDKDF (reference sequence). The CDR3 loop spans 14 amino acids.

The chain is built from TRBV6-6 and TRBJ2-1, with 11 positions matching TRBD1. This CDR3 has 16 residues. The germline V gene has CDR1 MNHNY and CDR2 SVGAGI (reference sequence). J was trimmed by 7 bases and V by 1 base; bases with no gene match: 6. CDR3 DNA sequence: TGTGCCAGCAGTTACTTTGAGGACAGGGGGCGGAATGAGCAGTTCTTC. It specifies CASSYFEDRGRNEQFF.

This sequence joins TRBV3-1 (or the pseudogene TRBV3-2) and TRBJ2-1; D is perhaps TRBD1 (5 bases). This CDR3 is 15 amino acids long. Germline-derived CDR1 and CDR2 are LGHDT and YNNKEL (reference sequence). V lost 6 bases and J 0 bases, leaving 12 bases between the germline ends. The CDR3 sequence is CASRLDRSSYNEQFF. CDR3 bases: TGTGCCAGCAGACTCGACAGAAGCTCCTACAATGAGCAGTTCTTC.

This sequence joins TRBV5-6 and TRBJ2-3; 7 positions agree with TRBD1. The CDR3 spans 15 residues. Trimming took 2 bases from V and 5 from J; bases not matched to a gene: 8. The germline CDR1 and CDR2 sequences are SGHDT and YYEEEE. The CDR3 loop is CASSFFGTARDTQYF. CDR3 nucleotide sequence: TGTGCCAGCAGCTTTTTCGGGACAGCCAGAGATACGCAGTATTTT.

The genes are TRBV7-2 and TRBJ2-3; 14 bases agree with TRBD2. In germline, CDR1 is SGHTA, CDR2 FQGNSA. V was clipped by 2 bases and J by 10 bases; unmatched bases: 8. The CDR3 contains 16 residues. CDR3 loop: CASSLFSGTSGSSQYF. The CDR3, as DNA: TGTGCCAGCAGCTTATTCTCCGGGACTAGCGGGAGTTCGCAGTATTTT.

The J gene is TRBJ2-7, the V gene TRBV19; D is perhaps TRBD2 (6 bases). The CDR3 totals 15 residues. Germline lookup yields CDR1 LNHDA and CDR2 SQIVND (reference sequence). Trimming left V 3 bases short and J 3 bases short, with 15 bases between. CDR3 sequence: CASSISSGVGYEQYF. CDR3 bases: TGTGCCAGTAGTATCAGTTCGGGGGTAGGCTACGAGCAGTACTTC.

The chain carries TRBV18 and TRBJ2-2; D is undetermined. In germline, CDR1 is KGHSH, CDR2 LQKENI. This CDR3 has 14 residues. Trimming pared 3 bases from V and 1 base from J, leaving 6 bases between. CDR3 sequence (DNA): TGTGCCAGCTCACCTCCACAGAACACCGGGGAGCTGTTTTTT. Translation: CASSPPQNTGELFF.

The chain carries TRBV9 and TRBJ2-1; 12 positions match TRBD2. V lost 4 bases, J lost 5 bases, and 4 bases stayed unmatched. Germline V gives CDR1 SGDLS, CDR2 YYNGEE. The CDR3 runs 15 residues. DNA of the CDR3: TGTGCCAGCAGCTCCCGACTAGCGGGGGACAATGAGCAGTTCTTC. Amino acids: CASSSRLAGDNEQFF.

V and J are TRBV30 and TRBJ2-5, with D possibly matching TRBD2 (7 bases). CDR3 size: 12 residues. V was clipped by 6 bases and J by 5 bases, with 13 bases between them. Germline lookup yields CDR1 GTSNPN and CDR2 SVGIG (reference sequence). This chain's CDR3 is CACTGGGETQYF. The CDR3 DNA is TGTGCCTGCACGGGGGGCGGGGAGACCCAGTACTTC.

This sequence joins TRBV11-2 and TRBJ2-3; 11 bases fit TRBD2. Germline values: CDR1 SGHAT, CDR2 FQNNGV. The CDR3 length is 15 residues. Trimming removed 6 bases from V and 2 bases from J; junction bases left unmatched: 4. CDR3 sequence (DNA): TGTGCCAGCAGGACGACTAGCGGGGACACAGATACGCAGTATTTT. Translated, it gives CASRTTSGDTDTQYF.